This entry lists 3 T cell receptor beta chains sequenced from one sample in a study of cytomegalovirus exposure and HLA in healthy donors. Primers included in the PCR were 60 Vbeta and 13 Jbeta primers. Sequenced by immunoSEQ multiplex PCR; TCRdb stores in-frame clones only, minus some. The repertoire holds about 120,000 clones, with around three quarters as singletons. The sequencing sample was made of PBMCs. The receptors here all came from a woman aged 18-35 years in good health and CMV-seropositive.

The chain links TRBV11-3 to TRBJ2-1; 8 bases line up with TRBD2. This CDR3 spans 16 amino acids. Germline V lookup: CDR1 SGHNT, CDR2 YENEEA. J lost 4 bases, V lost 4 bases, and 9 bases had no gene match. CDR3 sequence: CASSSPSGRIYNEQFF. The CDR3 DNA reads as TGTGCCAGCAGCTCCCCCAGCGGGAGAATTTACAATGAGCAGTTCTTC.

V usage is TRBV9 and J usage is TRBJ2-1; TRBD2 is a possible D gene (7 bases). This CDR3 is 15 amino acids long. V dropped 3 bases and J dropped 9 bases, with 19 bases sitting between them. CDR1 and CDR2 from the germline V gene are SGDLS and YYNGEE. The CDR3: CASSALGGGEGEQFF. CDR3 sequence (DNA): TGTGCCAGCAGCGCCCTTGGAGGGGGGGAGGGTGAGCAGTTCTTC.

The rearrangement links TRBV19 to TRBJ2-1, with 7 positions matching TRBD1. Germline CDR1 reads LNHDA; CDR2 reads SQIVND (reference sequence). This CDR3 spans 14 amino acids. V trimming: 7 bases; J trimming: 5 bases; junction bases outside the gene matches: 8. The CDR3 DNA sequence: TGTGCCAGTACCCGCTGGGACAGACACAATGAGCAGTTCTTC. Its translation: CASTRWDRHNEQFF.